A single TCR beta chain is shown here with its context. The antigen is not known. This specimen comes from a study of OX40 agonist ivuxolimab in advanced cancers. Overall study context: Ivuxolimab is a fully human IgG2 antibody that activates OX40 (CD134). Every 2 weeks, ivuxolimab was infused into the patients intravenously at between 0.01 and 10 mg/kg. Study results and caveats: Compared with CD4+, CD8+ T cells on average had more expanded clones.

The protocol was immunoSEQ multiplex PCR, while the TCRdb copy is restricted to in-frame clones and leaves out a portion. The sample yields around 19,000 clones, 73% seen once. The TCR sequence derives from an adult with an advanced solid tumor such as melanoma, head and neck, liver or kidney cancer. The sample in question was CD4+ or CD8+ T cells sorted from blood, obtained in a trial of the OX40 agonist ivuxolimab.

This CDR3 reads CASSQGLAGGPSTGELFF. Written as DNA, the CDR3 is TGCGCCAGCAGCCAAGGACTAGCGGGGGGGCCAAGCACCGGGGAGCTGTTTTTT. The V gene is TRBV4-3, the J gene TRBJ2-2; TRBD2 matches at 14 bases. Germline loops: CDR1 LGHNA, CDR2 YSLEER. The junction had 5 bases not matched to a gene; V was cut back by 1 base and J by 4 bases. The CDR3 runs to 18 residues.